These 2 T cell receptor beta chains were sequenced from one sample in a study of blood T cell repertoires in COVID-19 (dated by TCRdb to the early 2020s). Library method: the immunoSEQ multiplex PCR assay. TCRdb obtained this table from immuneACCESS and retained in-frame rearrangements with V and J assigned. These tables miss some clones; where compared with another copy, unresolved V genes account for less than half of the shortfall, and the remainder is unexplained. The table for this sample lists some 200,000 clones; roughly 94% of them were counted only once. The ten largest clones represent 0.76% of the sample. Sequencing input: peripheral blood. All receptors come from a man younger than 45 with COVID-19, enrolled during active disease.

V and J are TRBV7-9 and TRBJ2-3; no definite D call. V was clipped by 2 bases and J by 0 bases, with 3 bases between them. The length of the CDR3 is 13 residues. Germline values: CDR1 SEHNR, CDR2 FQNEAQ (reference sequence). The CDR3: CASSLQSTDTQYF. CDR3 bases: TGTGCCAGCAGCTTACAGAGCACAGATACGCAGTATTTT.

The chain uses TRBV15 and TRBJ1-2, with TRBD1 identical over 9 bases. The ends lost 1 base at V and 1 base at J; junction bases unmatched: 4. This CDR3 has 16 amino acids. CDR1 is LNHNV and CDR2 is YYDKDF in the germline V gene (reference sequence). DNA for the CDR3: TGTGCCACCAGCAGAGGGGGGACAGGGAGTAACTATGGCTACACCTTC. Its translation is CATSRGGTGSNYGYTF.